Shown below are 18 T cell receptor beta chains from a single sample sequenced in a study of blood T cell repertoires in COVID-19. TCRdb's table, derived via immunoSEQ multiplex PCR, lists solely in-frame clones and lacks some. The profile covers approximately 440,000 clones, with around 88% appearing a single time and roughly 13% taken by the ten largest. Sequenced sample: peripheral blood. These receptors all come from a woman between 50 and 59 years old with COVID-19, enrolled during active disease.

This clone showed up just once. CDR3 sequence reads: CASTRDRGNEQFF. Written as DNA, the CDR3 is TGTGCCAGCACCCGGGACAGGGGAAATGAGCAGTTCTTC. The chain uses TRBV2 and TRBJ2-1, with TRBD1 matching 10 bases. After removal of 7 bases from V and 7 bases from J, the junction contained 4 bases not matched to a gene. The CDR3 is made up of 13 amino acids. CDR1 and CDR2 (germline): SNHLY, FYNNEI.

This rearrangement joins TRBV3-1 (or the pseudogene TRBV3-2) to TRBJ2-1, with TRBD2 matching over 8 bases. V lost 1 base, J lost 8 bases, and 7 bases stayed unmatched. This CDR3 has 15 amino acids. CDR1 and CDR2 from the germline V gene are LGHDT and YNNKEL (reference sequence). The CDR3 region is CASSQVPGTRDEQFF. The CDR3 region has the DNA TGTGCCAGCAGCCAAGTGCCGGGGACTAGGGATGAGCAGTTCTTC.

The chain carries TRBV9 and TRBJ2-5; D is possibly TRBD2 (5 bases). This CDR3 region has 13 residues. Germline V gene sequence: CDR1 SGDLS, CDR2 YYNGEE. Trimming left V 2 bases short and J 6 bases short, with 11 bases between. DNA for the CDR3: TGTGCCAGCAGCGTCGAAGGAGGACAGACCCAGTACTTC. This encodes CASSVEGGQTQYF.

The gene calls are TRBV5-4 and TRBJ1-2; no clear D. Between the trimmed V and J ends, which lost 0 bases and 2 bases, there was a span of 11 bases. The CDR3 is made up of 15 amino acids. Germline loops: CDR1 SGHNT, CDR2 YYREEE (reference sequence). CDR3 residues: CASSLDSLLNYGYTF. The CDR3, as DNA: TGTGCCAGCAGCTTGGACAGCCTGCTAAACTATGGCTACACCTTC.

CDR3 residues: CASSSPSEQFF. The CDR3 DNA follows: TGTGCCAGCAGCTCCCCCAGTGAGCAGTTCTTC. This chain joins TRBV5-4 and TRBJ2-1; no clear D. Germline V gene data show CDR1 as SGHNT and CDR2 as YYREEE (reference sequence). V gave up 3 bases and J gave up 9 bases, with 7 bases separating them. The CDR3 contains 11 residues. Based on the CDR3 plus reference TRBV5-4 and TRBJ2-1, the full variable domain is ETGVTQSPTHLIKTRGQQVTLRCSSQSGHNTVSWYQQALGQGPQFIFQYYREEENGRGNFPPRFSGLQFPNYSSELNVNALELDDSALYLCASSSPSEQFFGPGTRLTVL.

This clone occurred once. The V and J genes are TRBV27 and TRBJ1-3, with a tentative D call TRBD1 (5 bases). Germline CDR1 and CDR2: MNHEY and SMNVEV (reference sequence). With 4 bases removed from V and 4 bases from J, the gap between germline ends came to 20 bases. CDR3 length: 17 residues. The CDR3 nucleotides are TGTGCCAGCAGTTCCTTTAGCCCGACAGCGTACGGAAACACCATATATTTT. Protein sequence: CASSSFSPTAYGNTIYF.

The DNA for the CDR3 is TGTGCCAGCAGCTTGGATACAGGGAACGAGCAGTACTTC. This encodes CASSLDTGNEQYF. V is TRBV5-4 and J is TRBJ2-7, with TRBD1 as a possible D gene (6 bases). Trimming removed 0 bases from V and 5 bases from J, with 9 bases in between. This CDR3 comprises 13 residues. CDR1 is SGHNT, CDR2 YYREEE, per germline (reference sequence).

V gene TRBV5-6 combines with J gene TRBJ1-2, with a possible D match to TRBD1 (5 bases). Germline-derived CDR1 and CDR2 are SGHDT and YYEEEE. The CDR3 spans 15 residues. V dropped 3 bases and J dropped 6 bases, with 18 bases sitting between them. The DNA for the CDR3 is TGTGCCAGCAGCTGGGGCCCGTCGCAGCGAGATGGCTACACCTTC. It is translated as CASSWGPSQRDGYTF.

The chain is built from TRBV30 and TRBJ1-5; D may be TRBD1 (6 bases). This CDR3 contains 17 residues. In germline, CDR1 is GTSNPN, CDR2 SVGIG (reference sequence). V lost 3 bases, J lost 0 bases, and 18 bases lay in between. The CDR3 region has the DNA TGTGCCTGGAGATTTCCGGGACATAACGATAGCAATCAGCCCCAGCATTTT. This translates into CAWRFPGHNDSNQPQHF. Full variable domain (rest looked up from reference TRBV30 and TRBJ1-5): SQTIHQWPATLVQPVGSPLSLECTVEGTSNPNLYWYRQAAGRGLQLLFYSVGIGQISSEVPQNLSASRPQDRQFILSSKKLLLSDSGFYLCAWRFPGHNDSNQPQHFGDGTRLSIL.

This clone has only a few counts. This chain's CDR3 is CASSYVSHATNEKLFF. CDR3 in DNA: TGTGCCAGCAGTTACGTAAGCCACGCAACTAATGAAAAACTGTTTTTT. The chain recombines TRBV6-5 with TRBJ1-4; D is ambiguous. V was pared by 2 bases and J by 0 bases, with 10 bases between. Germline V gene data show CDR1 as MNHEY and CDR2 as SVGAGI. The CDR3 runs 16 residues.

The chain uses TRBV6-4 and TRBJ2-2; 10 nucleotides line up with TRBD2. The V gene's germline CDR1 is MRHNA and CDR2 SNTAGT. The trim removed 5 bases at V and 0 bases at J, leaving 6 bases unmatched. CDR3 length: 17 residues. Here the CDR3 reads CASSPLAGGANTGELFF. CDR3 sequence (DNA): TGTGCCAGCAGTCCCTTAGCGGGGGGCGCGAACACCGGGGAGCTGTTTTTT.

CDR3 protein: CASSLRPVGGETEAFF. CDR3 nucleotide sequence: TGCGCCAGCAGCTTGCGGCCAGTGGGTGGGGAGACTGAAGCTTTCTTT. The chain carries TRBV5-1 and TRBJ1-1; D unclear. This CDR3 spans 16 amino acids. Per the germline V gene, CDR1 is SGHRS and CDR2 is YFSETQ. Trimming took 1 base from V and 5 from J, leaving 18 bases between them.

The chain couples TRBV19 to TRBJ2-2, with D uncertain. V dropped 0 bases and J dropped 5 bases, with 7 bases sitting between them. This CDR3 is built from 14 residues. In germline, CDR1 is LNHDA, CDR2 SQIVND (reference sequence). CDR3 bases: TGTGCCAGTAGTATAGATCGGTGGACCGGGGAGCTGTTTTTT. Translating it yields CASSIDRWTGELFF.

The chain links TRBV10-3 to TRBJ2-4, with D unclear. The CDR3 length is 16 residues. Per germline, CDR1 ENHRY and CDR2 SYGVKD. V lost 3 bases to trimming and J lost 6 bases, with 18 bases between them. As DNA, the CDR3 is TGTGCCATCAGTGATTTTTTGATCTCTGGCAGAAACATTCAGTACTTC. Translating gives CAISDFLISGRNIQYF.

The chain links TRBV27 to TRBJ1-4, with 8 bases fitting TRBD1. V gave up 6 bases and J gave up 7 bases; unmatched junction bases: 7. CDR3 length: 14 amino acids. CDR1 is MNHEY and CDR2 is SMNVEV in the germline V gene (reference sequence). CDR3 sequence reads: CASSDRGEGEKLFF. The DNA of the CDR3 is TGTGCCAGCAGCGACAGGGGTGAGGGTGAAAAACTGTTTTTT.

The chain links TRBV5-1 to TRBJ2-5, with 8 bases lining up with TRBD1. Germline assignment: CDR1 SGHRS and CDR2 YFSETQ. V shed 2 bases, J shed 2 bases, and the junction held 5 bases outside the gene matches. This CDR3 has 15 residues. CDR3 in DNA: TGCGCCAGCAGCTTAAAGTACAGGGGGCAAGAGACCCAGTACTTC. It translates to CASSLKYRGQETQYF. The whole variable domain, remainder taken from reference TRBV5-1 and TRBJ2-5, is KAGVTQTPRYLIKTRGQQVTLSCSPISGHRSVSWYQQTPGQGLQFLFEYFSETQRNKGNFPGRFSGRQFSNSRSEMNVSTLELGDSALYLCASSLKYRGQETQYFGPGTRLLVL.

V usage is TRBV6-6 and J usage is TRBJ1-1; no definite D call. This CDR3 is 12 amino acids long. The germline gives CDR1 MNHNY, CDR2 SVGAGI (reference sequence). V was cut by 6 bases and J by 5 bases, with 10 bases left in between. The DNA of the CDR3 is TGTGCCAGCAGCCTAGTCGAGACTGAAGCTTTCTTT. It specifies CASSLVETEAFF.

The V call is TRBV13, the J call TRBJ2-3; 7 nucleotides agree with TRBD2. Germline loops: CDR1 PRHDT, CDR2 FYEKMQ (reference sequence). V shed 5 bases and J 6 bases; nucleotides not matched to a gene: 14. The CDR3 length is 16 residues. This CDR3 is CASSPTQRGGWDTQYF. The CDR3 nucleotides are TGTGCCAGCAGCCCCACCCAGCGGGGAGGATGGGATACGCAGTATTTT.